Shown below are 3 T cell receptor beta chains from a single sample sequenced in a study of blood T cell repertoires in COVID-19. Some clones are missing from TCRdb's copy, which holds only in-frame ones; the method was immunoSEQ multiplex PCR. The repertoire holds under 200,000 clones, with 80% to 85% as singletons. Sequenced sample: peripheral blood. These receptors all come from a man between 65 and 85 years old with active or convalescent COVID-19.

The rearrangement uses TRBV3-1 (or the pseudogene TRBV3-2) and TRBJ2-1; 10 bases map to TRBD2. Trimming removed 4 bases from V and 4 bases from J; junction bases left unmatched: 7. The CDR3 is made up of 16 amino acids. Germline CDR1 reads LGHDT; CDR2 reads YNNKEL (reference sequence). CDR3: CASSPHSGGLYNEQFF. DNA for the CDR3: TGTGCCAGCAGCCCGCATAGCGGGGGGTTGTACAATGAGCAGTTCTTC.

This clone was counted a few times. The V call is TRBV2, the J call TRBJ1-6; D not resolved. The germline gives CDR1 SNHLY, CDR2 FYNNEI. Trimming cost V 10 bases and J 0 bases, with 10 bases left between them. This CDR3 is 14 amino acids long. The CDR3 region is CATTTSSYNSPLHF. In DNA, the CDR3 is TGTGCCACCACTACTAGCTCCTATAATTCACCCCTCCACTTT.

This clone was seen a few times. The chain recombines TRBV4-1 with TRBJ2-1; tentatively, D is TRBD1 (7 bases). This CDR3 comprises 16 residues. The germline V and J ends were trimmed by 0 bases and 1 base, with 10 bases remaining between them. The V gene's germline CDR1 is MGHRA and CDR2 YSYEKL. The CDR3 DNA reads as TGCGCCAGCAGCCAAGAGGGGGGACAGTCCTACAATGAGCAGTTCTTC. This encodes CASSQEGGQSYNEQFF.